Listed here are 7 T cell receptor beta chains from one sample, sequenced in a study of CD8 T cells in ankylosing spondylitis (dated 2017 in TCRdb). The receptor library was made with 5' RACE. The sequencer listed for this sample is Illumina HiSeq 2500. TCRdb reprocessed the public reads (quality trimming at Q25 with fastp, clone calling with MiXCR) and kept in-frame beta chains. CDR3 protein sequences are deduplicated, and each keeps its most common genes and DNA. The sample profile shows about 140,000 distinct CDR3 sequences; roughly an eighth of them were found once. The top ten clones comprise around 4.1% of the sample. Sequencing was carried out using blood, either unsorted or a sorted T cell fraction (not recorded which). The origin of the receptors is a female donor with ankylosing spondylitis or in good health (not recorded which).

This clonotype was counted many times. V gene TRBV24-1 combines with J gene TRBJ2-7, with TRBD1 identical over 9 bases. The germline V gene encodes CDR1 KGHDR and CDR2 SFDVKD. The CDR3 totals 19 residues. J lost 2 bases, V lost 5 bases, and 18 bases had no gene match. The CDR3 loop is CATSVNRDRATRATYEQYF. CDR3 nucleotide sequence: TGTGCCACCAGTGTCAACCGGGACAGGGCGACGCGGGCTACCTACGAGCAGTACTTC.

This clonotype was detected ten times or more. The chain links TRBV7-9 to TRBJ2-5, with 8 bases lining up with TRBD2. V shed 5 bases, J shed 3 bases, and the junction held 5 bases outside the gene matches. The germline gives CDR1 SEHNR, CDR2 FQNEAQ (reference sequence). The CDR3 totals 14 residues. CDR3 loop: CASSPGGTKETQYF. The DNA of the CDR3 is TGTGCCAGCAGCCCGGGGGGGACCAAAGAGACCCAGTACTTC.

This clonotype was observed a few times. V and J are TRBV20-1 and TRBJ2-7; D assignment may be TRBD1 or TRBD2 (6 bases each). Between the trimmed V and J ends, which lost 5 bases and 2 bases, there was a span of 16 bases. The CDR3 is made up of 14 amino acids. Germline CDR1 DFQATT, CDR2 SNEGSKA (reference sequence). In DNA form, the CDR3 reads TGCAGTGCTCTAGGGGGAGGAGGGACCTACGAGCAGTACTTC. Translation gives CSALGGGGTYEQYF.

This rearrangement joins TRBV6-1 to TRBJ2-3; D unclear. V shed 8 bases and J shed 7 bases, with 13 bases lying between them. Per germline, CDR1 MNHNS and CDR2 SASEGT. The CDR3 runs to 12 residues. The CDR3 region is CASPGHFHTQYF. The CDR3 DNA reads TGTGCCAGCCCGGGTCACTTCCATACGCAGTATTTT.

There are a few counts of this clonotype. This chain links TRBV10-3 with TRBJ2-1; TRBD2 matches 16 bases. V shed 6 bases, J shed 2 bases, and the junction held 10 bases outside the gene matches. Germline loops: CDR1 ENHRY, CDR2 SYGVKD. The CDR3 is made up of 19 amino acids. CDR3 region: CAIRSIGTSGGAPYNEQFF. The CDR3 DNA reads TGTGCCATCAGGTCTATCGGGACTAGCGGGGGGGCCCCCTACAATGAGCAGTTCTTC.

This clonotype was counted many times. The rearrangement joins TRBV20-1 to TRBJ2-3; 8 bases agree with TRBD2. Germline CDR1 DFQATT, CDR2 SNEGSKA (reference sequence). V trimming: 8 bases; J trimming: 2 bases; junction bases outside the gene matches: 6. The CDR3 has 13 residues. The CDR3 is CSTSGGHTDTQYF. The CDR3 nucleotides read TGCAGTACGAGCGGGGGCCACACAGATACGCAGTATTTT.

The V and J genes are TRBV20-1 and TRBJ2-5, with 8 nucleotides matching TRBD1. The CDR3 is 13 amino acids. The J segment lost 4 bases and the V segment lost 6 bases, leaving 7 bases of the junction unmatched. CDR1 is DFQATT and CDR2 is SNEGSKA in the germline V gene (reference sequence). The CDR3 DNA reads as TGCAGTGCGTCAGGGACAGGAGGAGAGACCCAGTACTTC. Translated, it gives CSASGTGGETQYF.